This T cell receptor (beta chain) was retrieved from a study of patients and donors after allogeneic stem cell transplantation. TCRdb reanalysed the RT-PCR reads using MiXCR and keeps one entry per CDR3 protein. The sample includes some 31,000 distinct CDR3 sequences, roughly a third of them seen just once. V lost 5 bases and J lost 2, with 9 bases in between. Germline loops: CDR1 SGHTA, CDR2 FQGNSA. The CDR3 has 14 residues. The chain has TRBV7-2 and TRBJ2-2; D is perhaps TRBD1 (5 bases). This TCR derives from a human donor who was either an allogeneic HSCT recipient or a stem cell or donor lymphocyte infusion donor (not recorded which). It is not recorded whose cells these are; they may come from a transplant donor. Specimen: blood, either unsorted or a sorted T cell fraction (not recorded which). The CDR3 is CASSVGHNTGELFF. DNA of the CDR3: TGTGCCAGCAGCGTCGGACACAACACCGGGGAGCTGTTTTTT.